Listed here is a single TCR beta chain. Its antigen target is currently unknown. Base qualities are missing; no much larger clone stands one base away. This sample is drawn from a study of T cell changes during pregnancy in multiple sclerosis (dated by TCRdb to about 2019). Some background on the complete study: The study examined how the T cell repertoire changed over the course of pregnancy in women with multiple sclerosis.

Library preparation was by the immunoSEQ multiplex PCR assay. TCRdb obtained this table from immuneACCESS and retained in-frame rearrangements with V and J assigned. These tables miss some clones; where compared with another copy, unresolved V genes account for less than half of the shortfall, and the remainder is unexplained. This sample has tens of thousands of clones in its table, and more than 90% of those were observed once. The top ten clones comprise nearly 2% of the sample. Material: CD4+ T cells from peripheral blood mononuclear cells, obtained after pregnancy. This sequence originates from a female donor in good health, enrolled as a control in a pregnancy study.

The bases read TGCGCCAGCAGCTCGGGTGGGACAGGCTCCTACGAGCAGTACTTC. The encoded protein is CASSSGGTGSYEQYF. The chain was built from TRBV5-1 and TRBJ2-7, and 8 junction bases match TRBD1. For this chain, trimming is 3 bases at the V end and 0 bases at the J end, and the number of junction bases without a gene match is 5. CDR1 SGHRS and CDR2 YFSETQ are derived from the germline V gene. Including the terminal cysteine and phenylalanine, the CDR3 comprises 15 residues. This entry keeps only the CDR3 DNA: 45 bases, framed from base 1.